The 13 T cell receptor beta chains in this list originate from one sample, sequenced in a study of CD8 T cells in Susac syndrome. RNA was extracted with the RNeasy kit, and a quantity of roughly 0.45 to 1 ug was reverse transcribed using random hexamers. TCRdb reprocessed the immunoSEQ multiplex PCR reads with MiXCR, giving one entry per CDR3 protein. The table includes roughly 80,000 distinct CDR3 sequences, roughly 94% detected once. Material: CD8+ T cells from PBMCs. The source is a human donor in good health.

This clonotype was picked up a small number of times. Its ends do not fully match the called genes, so a read error is possible. The genes are TRBV7-9 and TRBJ2-3; TRBD2 matches at 10 bases. Germline CDR1 is SEHNR and CDR2 is FQNEAQ (reference sequence). The CDR3 has 15 amino acids. CDR3: CASSLGTSGTDTQYF. CDR3 sequence (DNA): TGCGCCAGCAGCTTGGGGACTAGCGGCACAGATACGCAGTATTTT.

The chain employs TRBV4-1 and TRBJ1-5; D unclear. Germline V gives CDR1 MGHRA, CDR2 YSYEKL. V lost 0 bases to trimming and J lost 6 bases, with 12 bases between them. The CDR3 is 15 residues long. This chain's CDR3 is CASSQEGSVVQPQHF. DNA of the CDR3: TGCGCCAGCAGCCAAGAGGGATCTGTAGTTCAGCCCCAGCATTTT.

The chain couples TRBV14 to TRBJ1-2; D perhaps matches TRBD1 (5 bases). Germline CDR1 SGHDN, CDR2 FVKESK. CDR3 length equals 15 residues. V shed 2 bases and J shed 2 bases, with 12 bases lying between them. For the CDR3, the DNA is TGTGCCAGCAGCCAACTCTCGCAGGGCAACTATGGCTACACCTTC. Residues: CASSQLSQGNYGYTF.

The gene calls are TRBV27 and TRBJ2-7; 7 nucleotides match TRBD2. V shed 4 bases, J shed 5 bases, and the junction held 5 bases outside the gene matches. The germline V gene encodes CDR1 MNHEY and CDR2 SMNVEV (reference sequence). CDR3 size: 13 residues. In nucleotides, the CDR3 is TGTGCCAGCAGTTCAGGGACTAACGACGAGCAGTACGTC. This codes for CASSSGTNDEQYV.

The rearrangement uses TRBV7-6 and TRBJ2-7; TRBD1 matches at 7 bases. The germline V gene encodes CDR1 SGHVS and CDR2 FNYEAQ. V lost 5 bases and J lost 2; bases outside the gene matches: 12. The CDR3 is made up of 16 amino acids. CDR3 amino acids: CASSASPGQGAYEQYF. The CDR3 bases are TGTGCCAGCAGCGCATCCCCGGGGCAGGGGGCCTACGAGCAGTACTTC. The entire variable domain, with the rest obtained from reference TRBV7-6 and TRBJ2-7, is as follows: GAGVSQSPRYKVTKRGQDVALRCDPISGHVSLYWYRQALGQGPEFLTYFNYEAQQDKSGLPNDRFSAERPEGSISTLTIQRTEQRDSAMYRCASSASPGQGAYEQYFGPGTRLTVT.

The chain couples TRBV13 to TRBJ2-5, with TRBD2 identical over 9 bases. The ends lost 5 bases at V and 2 bases at J; junction bases unmatched: 6. Germline CDR1 is PRHDT and CDR2 is FYEKMQ (reference sequence). CDR3 size: 15 residues. The CDR3 reads CASSHERGAQETQYF. For the CDR3, the DNA is TGTGCCAGCAGCCATGAGCGGGGGGCACAAGAGACCCAGTACTTC.

The J gene is TRBJ1-2, the V gene TRBV12-3 or TRBV12-4; D unresolved. There are 13 residues in the CDR3. Trimming cost V 2 bases and J 4 bases, with 8 bases left between them. The CDR3 coding sequence is TGTGCCAGCAGTTTATTGGTATCCTATGGCTACACCTTC. This gives the protein CASSLLVSYGYTF.

The chain uses TRBV9 and TRBJ2-7, with D possibly matching TRBD1 (5 bases). Trimming left V 0 bases short and J 2 bases short, with 9 bases between. Germline V CDR1 and CDR2: SGDLS, YYNGEE. This CDR3 has 14 residues. The CDR3 region is CASSVDPRAYEQYF. CDR3 nucleotide sequence: TGTGCCAGCAGCGTAGATCCCAGGGCCTACGAGCAGTACTTC.

J is TRBJ2-3 and V is TRBV9; no clear D gene. V lost 0 bases to trimming and J lost 3 bases, with 11 bases between them. CDR3 length: 15 amino acids. Germline V gives CDR1 SGDLS, CDR2 YYNGEE. The CDR3 spells CASSVASGLTDTQYF. Here the CDR3 DNA reads TGTGCCAGCAGCGTAGCTTCAGGATTGACAGATACGCAGTATTTT.

The gene calls are TRBV27 and TRBJ1-1; possibly TRBD1 for D (5 bases). V was cut by 4 bases and J by 4 bases, with 13 bases left in between. The germline V gene encodes CDR1 MNHEY and CDR2 SMNVEV (reference sequence). CDR3 length equals 14 residues. The CDR3 bases are TGTGCCAGCAGTTCTACAGGCGAAGGCACTGAAGCTTTCTTT. This codes for CASSSTGEGTEAFF.

This rearrangement joins TRBV6-4 to TRBJ2-7, with TRBD1 as a possible D gene (6 bases). CDR1 is MRHNA and CDR2 is SNTAGT in the germline V gene. Trimming removed 9 bases from V and 4 bases from J, with 22 bases in between. CDR3 length: 15 residues. The CDR3 DNA reads as TGTGCCAGGGAATCCCCGGGACACCCTTTATACGAGCAGTACGTC. Protein sequence: CARESPGHPLYEQYV.

The V gene is TRBV27, the J gene TRBJ2-3, with D tentatively TRBD2 (5 bases). Germline V lookup: CDR1 MNHEY, CDR2 SMNVEV (reference sequence). V was shortened by 0 bases and J by 6 bases, with 7 bases between the two germline ends. The CDR3 contains 13 residues. The CDR3 bases are TGTGCCAGCAGTTTATCGCGGGTGGATACGCAGTATTTT. Its protein product is CASSLSRVDTQYF.

The CDR3 coding sequence is TGTGCCAGCAGCCTCGGGACTAGCGGGGTCTTCGAGCAGTACGTC. Amino acids: CASSLGTSGVFEQYV. This sequence joins TRBV13 and TRBJ2-7; TRBD2 aligns across 13 bases. Germline CDR1 reads PRHDT; CDR2 reads FYEKMQ (reference sequence). The CDR3 spans 15 residues. V shed 5 bases, J shed 6 bases, and the junction held 7 bases outside the gene matches.